This entry lists 4 T cell receptor beta chains sequenced from one sample in a study of T cells after posttransplantation cyclophosphamide. TCRdb keeps only in-frame clones here, not all; method: immunoSEQ multiplex PCR. The sample carries around 43,000 clones, 92% recorded once. The sample was PBMCs. The receptors come from a woman aged 45-60 years in good health and a related stem cell transplant donor.

The chain couples TRBV7-8 to TRBJ2-6; the D is unclear. The CDR3 is 15 amino acids. V was cut by 8 bases and J by 1 base, with 12 bases left in between. Germline-derived CDR1 and CDR2 are SGHVS and FQNEAQ. Here the CDR3 reads CASVLDQSGANVLTF. The CDR3 nucleotides read TGTGCCAGCGTGCTAGATCAATCTGGGGCCAACGTCCTGACTTTC.

This clone was counted a single time. This sequence joins TRBV11-2 and TRBJ2-1; 8 bases match TRBD2. The length of the CDR3 is 14 residues. V was clipped by 4 bases and J by 9 bases; unmatched bases: 8. Germline loops: CDR1 SGHAT, CDR2 FQNNGV. The CDR3 DNA follows: TGTGCCAGCAGCTGGGGGACTAGTGAGGGTGAGCAGTTCTTC. It yields the protein CASSWGTSEGEQFF. Variable domain in full (rest from reference TRBV11-2 and TRBJ2-1): EAGVAQSPRYKIIEKRQSVAFWCNPISGHATLYWYQQILGQGPKLLIQFQNNGVVDDSQLPKDRFSAERLKGVDSTLKIQPAKLEDSAVYLCASSWGTSEGEQFFGPGTRLTVL.

This clone was seen only once. The J gene is TRBJ1-4, the V gene TRBV9; 10 bases align to TRBD1. The CDR3 runs to 17 residues. Germline V CDR1 and CDR2: SGDLS, YYNGEE. After removal of 4 bases from V and 6 bases from J, the junction contained 12 bases not matched to a gene. CDR3 loop: CASSTPLEGTGDEKLFF. The CDR3 DNA reads as TGTGCCAGCAGCACCCCCCTAGAGGGGACAGGGGATGAAAAACTGTTTTTT. Using reference TRBV9 and TRBJ1-4 for the parts outside the CDR3, the full variable domain is DSGVTQTPKHLITATGQRVTLRCSPRSGDLSVYWYQQSLDQGLQFLIQYYNGEERAKGNILERFSAQQFPDLHSELNLSSLELGDSALYFCASSTPLEGTGDEKLFFGSGTQLSVL.

The chain has TRBV5-1 and TRBJ2-5; 10 bases line up with TRBD1. Germline V gene sequence: CDR1 SGHRS, CDR2 YFSETQ. CDR3 size: 15 residues. V dropped 0 bases and J dropped 5; count of bases not matched to a gene: 4. CDR3 loop: CASSLGQGAWETQYF. As DNA, the CDR3 is TGCGCCAGCAGCTTGGGACAGGGGGCTTGGGAGACCCAGTACTTC.